The source of this TCR beta chain is a study of blood T cell repertoires in COVID-19 (TCRdb year 2020). Regarding the complete study: The collaborator samples originated in the United States, Italy and Spain and spanned the acute and convalescent phases of COVID-19. The material from the prospective study consisted of cDNA or gDNA derived from T cells, B-cell-depleted T cells, or PBMCs. The dataset comprised deeply sampled blood TCRbeta repertoires from subjects exposed to, actively infected with, or recovered from COVID-19. The repertoires were released in a freely available public database intended as a resource for research on the immune response to SARS-CoV-2. Samples were obtained from the ongoing ImmuneRACE study (first 160 participants) and from over 1,000 subjects provided by 6 global collaborators. Sample metadata almost always included a de-identified subject ID, COVID-19 status, age in years and sex. Where available, HLA class I and class II types were obtained from metadata supplied by the sample provider rather than from assay-based typing.

TCRbeta CDR3 regions were amplified from genomic DNA by means of the immunoSEQ Assay, a bias-controlled multiplex PCR. The published analysis was carried out like this. The number of nucleated cells in each sample was estimated by amplification of reference gene primers within the assay. To quantify the absolute abundance of each unique TCRbeta CDR3 rearrangement, sequence reads were collapsed and filtered. For each sample, productive Simpson clonality was calculated as the square root of Simpson's diversity index across productive rearrangements. The clones in this table, taken by TCRdb from immuneACCESS, are in-frame only. Not every clone is retained; where verified, under half of the shortfall comes from an unresolved V gene, and the cause of the rest is unknown. V, J and clone size reflect that table, while D and trimming were determined from the DNA. The sample profile shows 270,000 or so clones; around nine tenths of them were found once. Of the sample, around 10% falls within the top ten clones.

One collaborating source in Seattle enrolled patients during active infection and followed them longitudinally through the course of disease. Collaborating institutions collected whole blood in K2EDTA tubes following their own protocols. For TCRbeta analysis, collaborators shipped samples in one of three forms: frozen whole blood, isolated PBMCs, or DNA extracted from either of those sample types. Study-level results and caveats: How much clinical and demographic metadata was included differed by source and by participant, and the metadata was provided uncurated.

With regard to this clone: Its antigen remains unidentified. No clone much larger than this one lies a single base away; base qualities are absent.

This TCR was sampled from a young woman with COVID-19, enrolled during active disease. The material sequenced was peripheral blood.

Here is the DNA: TGTGCCAGCAGCTTGGAATACAGGGTGGCCGGCTACACCTTC. This is translated as CASSLEYRVAGYTF. This chain is built from TRBV5-4 and TRBJ1-2; the D gene is perhaps TRBD1, from 6 matching bases. Based on the germline V gene (reference sequence), the CDR1 and CDR2 sequences are SGHNT and YYREEE. Trimming costs V 0 bases and J 8 bases, and their ends lie 14 bases apart. The CDR3 goes from the cysteine to the phenylalanine over 14 residues. The retained sequence is limited to the CDR3, 42 bases, with the frame set at the first base. This CDR3, with the reference TRBV5-4 and TRBJ1-2 proteins standing in past its ends, gives the full variable domain ETGVTQSPTHLIKTRGQQVTLRCSSQSGHNTVSWYQQALGQGPQFIFQYYREEENGRGNFPPRFSGLQFPNYSSELNVNALELDDSALYLCASSLEYRVAGYTFGSGTRLTVV.